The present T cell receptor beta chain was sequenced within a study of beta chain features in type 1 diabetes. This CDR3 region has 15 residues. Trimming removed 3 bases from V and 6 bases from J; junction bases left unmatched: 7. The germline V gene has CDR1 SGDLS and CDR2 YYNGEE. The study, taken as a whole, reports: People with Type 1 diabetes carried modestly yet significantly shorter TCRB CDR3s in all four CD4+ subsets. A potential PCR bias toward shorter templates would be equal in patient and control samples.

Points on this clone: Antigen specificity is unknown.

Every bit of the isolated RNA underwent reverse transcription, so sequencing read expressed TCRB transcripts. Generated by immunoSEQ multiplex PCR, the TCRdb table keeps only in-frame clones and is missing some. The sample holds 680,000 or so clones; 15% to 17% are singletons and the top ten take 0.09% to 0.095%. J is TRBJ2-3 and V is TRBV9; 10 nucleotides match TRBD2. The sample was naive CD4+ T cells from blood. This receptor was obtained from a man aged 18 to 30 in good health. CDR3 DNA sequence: TGTGCCAGCAGCGAGGGAAGCGGGAGGGCGGATACGCAGTATTTT. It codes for CASSEGSGRADTQYF.